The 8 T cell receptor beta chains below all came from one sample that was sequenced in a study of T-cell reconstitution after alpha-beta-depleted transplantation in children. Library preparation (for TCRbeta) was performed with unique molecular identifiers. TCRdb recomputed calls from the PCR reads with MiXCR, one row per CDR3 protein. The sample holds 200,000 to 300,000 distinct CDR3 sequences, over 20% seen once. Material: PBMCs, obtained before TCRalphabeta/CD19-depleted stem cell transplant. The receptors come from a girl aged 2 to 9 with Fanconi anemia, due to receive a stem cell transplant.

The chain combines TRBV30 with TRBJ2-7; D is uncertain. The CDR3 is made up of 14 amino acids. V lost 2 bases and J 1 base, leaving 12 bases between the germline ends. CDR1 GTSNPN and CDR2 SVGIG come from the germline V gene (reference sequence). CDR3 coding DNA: TGTGCCTGGAGTCTTGGATTTCGGTCCTACGAGCAGTACTTC. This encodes CAWSLGFRSYEQYF.

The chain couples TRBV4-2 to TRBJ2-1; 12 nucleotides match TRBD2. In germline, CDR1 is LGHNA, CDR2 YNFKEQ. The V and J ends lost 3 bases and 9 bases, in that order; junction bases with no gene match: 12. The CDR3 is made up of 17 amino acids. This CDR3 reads CASSHELSSGRAFEQFF. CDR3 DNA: TGTGCCAGCAGCCATGAACTTTCTAGCGGGAGGGCCTTTGAGCAGTTCTTC.

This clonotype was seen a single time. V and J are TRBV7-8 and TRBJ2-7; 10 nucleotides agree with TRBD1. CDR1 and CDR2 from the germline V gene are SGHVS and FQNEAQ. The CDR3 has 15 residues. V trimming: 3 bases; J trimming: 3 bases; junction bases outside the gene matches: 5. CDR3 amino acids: CASSFSGTGDYEQYF. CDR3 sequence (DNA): TGTGCCAGCAGCTTTTCCGGGACAGGGGACTACGAGCAGTACTTC.

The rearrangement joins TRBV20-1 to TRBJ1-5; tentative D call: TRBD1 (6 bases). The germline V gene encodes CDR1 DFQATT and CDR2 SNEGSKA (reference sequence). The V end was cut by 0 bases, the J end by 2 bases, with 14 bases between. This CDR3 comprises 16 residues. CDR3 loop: CSARDAGEMGNQPQHF. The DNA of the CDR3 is TGCAGTGCTAGAGATGCAGGGGAGATGGGCAATCAGCCCCAGCATTTT.

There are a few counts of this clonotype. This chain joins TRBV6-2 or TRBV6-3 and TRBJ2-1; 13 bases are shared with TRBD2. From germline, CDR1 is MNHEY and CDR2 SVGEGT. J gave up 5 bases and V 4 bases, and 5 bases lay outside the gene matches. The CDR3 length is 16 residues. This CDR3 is CASSSFGLAGDNEQFF. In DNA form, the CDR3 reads TGTGCCAGCAGTTCTTTTGGACTAGCGGGAGACAATGAGCAGTTCTTC.

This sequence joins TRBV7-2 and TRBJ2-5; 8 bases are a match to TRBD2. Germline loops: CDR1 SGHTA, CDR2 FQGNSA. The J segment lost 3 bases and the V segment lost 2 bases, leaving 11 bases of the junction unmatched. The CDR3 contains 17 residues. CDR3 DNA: TGTGCCAGCAGCTTATGGGCCGGGGGGACTAGAAAAGAGACCCAGTACTTC. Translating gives CASSLWAGGTRKETQYF.

In DNA, the CDR3 is TGTGCCAGCAGCTTACTGGAAGAGCAGTACTTC. Translating it yields CASSLLEEQYF. The rearrangement joins TRBV11-2 to TRBJ2-7; D uncertain. CDR1 is SGHAT, CDR2 FQNNGV, per germline. The V end was cut by 2 bases, the J end by 7 bases, with 6 bases between. The CDR3 extends over 11 amino acids.

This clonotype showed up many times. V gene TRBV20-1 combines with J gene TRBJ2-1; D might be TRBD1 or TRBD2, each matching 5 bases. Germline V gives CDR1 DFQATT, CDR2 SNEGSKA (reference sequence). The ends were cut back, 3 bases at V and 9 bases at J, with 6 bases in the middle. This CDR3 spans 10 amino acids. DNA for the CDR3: TGCAGTGCTAGTGGGGGTGAGCAGTTCTTC. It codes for CSASGGEQFF.